A single TCR beta chain is shown here with its context. No antigen is known for it. The record originates from a study of T cells expressing NK-cell markers. The CDR3 contains 12 residues. Germline V CDR1 and CDR2: SQVTM, ANQGSEA. TCRdb derives one entry per CDR3 protein from the 5' RACE reads, leaving out DNA. This sample's clone table lists 400,000 to 450,000 distinct CDR3 sequences. Study-level points and caveats: Dominant NKG2C+ clonotypes in roughly 6 donors made up roughly 1.0-7.0% of CD8+ T cells.

The TCR sequence derives from a woman between 18 and 70 years old in good health. The chain links TRBV29-1 to TRBJ2-5; TCRdb lists TRBD2, though no DNA is available to test this call. Sequencing input: blood T cells: a sorted CD56 or NKG2C T cell subset, CD4+ or CD8+ T cells, or bulk PBMC T cells (not recorded which). The CDR3 region is CSVGLSQETQYF.